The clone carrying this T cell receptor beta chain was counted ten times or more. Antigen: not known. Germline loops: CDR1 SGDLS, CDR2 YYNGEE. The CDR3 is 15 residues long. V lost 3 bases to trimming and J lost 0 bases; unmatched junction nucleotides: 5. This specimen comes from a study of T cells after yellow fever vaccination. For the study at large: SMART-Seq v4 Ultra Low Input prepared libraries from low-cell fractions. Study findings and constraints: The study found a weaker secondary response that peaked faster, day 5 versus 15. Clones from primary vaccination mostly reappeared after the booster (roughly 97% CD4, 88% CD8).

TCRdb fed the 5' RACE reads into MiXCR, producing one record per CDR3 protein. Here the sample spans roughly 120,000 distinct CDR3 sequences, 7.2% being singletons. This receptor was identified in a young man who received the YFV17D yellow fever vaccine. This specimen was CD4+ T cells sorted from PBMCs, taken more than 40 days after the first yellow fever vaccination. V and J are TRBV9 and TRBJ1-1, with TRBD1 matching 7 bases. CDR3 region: CASSARQGMNTEAFF. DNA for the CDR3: TGTGCCAGCAGCGCTAGACAGGGAATGAACACTGAAGCTTTCTTT.